This T cell receptor beta chain comes out of a study of beta chain features in type 1 diabetes. Findings of the study overall: It was among patients, rather than healthy donors, that naive, central memory and Treg TCRB repertoires appeared more similar. Among all four CD4+ subsets, Type 1 diabetes patients had TCRB CDR3s that were moderately but significantly shorter.

This clone was seen a handful of times. The target antigen is unknown. Expressed TCRB transcripts were sequenced, since all the RNA that had been isolated was reverse transcribed. Method: immunoSEQ multiplex PCR; TCRdb's copy keeps in-frame clones and lacks some. Found here are 37,000 or so clones, around 45% of them singletons; the top ten hold 0.65% to 0.8%. Sequencing was carried out using central memory CD4+ T cells from blood. This clonotype originated in a woman between 18 and 29 years old in good health.

This CDR3 reads CASSLTENYGYTF. The CDR3 DNA sequence: TGCGCCAGCAGCTTAACGGAGAACTATGGCTACACCTTC. The rearrangement joins TRBV4-1 to TRBJ1-2; D is ambiguous. CDR3 length: 13 amino acids. The V end was cut by 5 bases, the J end by 2 bases, with 9 bases between. CDR1 MGHRA and CDR2 YSYEKL come from the germline V gene.